Detailed here is one TCR beta chain. Looked up from germline, CDR1 is MGHRA and CDR2 is YSYEKL. The CDR3 sequence is 16 residues long. The sample comes from a study of T cells expressing NK-cell markers. TCRdb re-called the 5' RACE reads; every CDR3 protein appears as one record, without DNA. The listing contains fewer than 550,000 distinct CDR3 sequences. The sequenced material came from blood T cells: a sorted CD56 or NKG2C T cell subset, CD4+ or CD8+ T cells, or bulk PBMC T cells (not recorded which). This clonotype was sampled from a woman between 50 and 59 years old in good health. The V and J genes are TRBV4-1 and TRBJ1-1. This CDR3 reads CASSQKEGLIHTEAFF.